This TCR beta chain was sequenced in a study of cytomegalovirus exposure and HLA in healthy donors. Overall study: Of about 390 genotyped donors, around 80% grouped in the Caucasian-associated ancestry cluster.

PCR used 60 Vbeta primers and 13 Jbeta primers. The repertoire was sequenced with immunoSEQ multiplex PCR; TCRdb's copy has only in-frame clones and lacks some. The sample has roughly 190,000 clones, 75% to 85% seen once. The CDR3 runs 12 residues. Germline V gives CDR1 SEHNR, CDR2 FQNEAQ (reference sequence). Remarks on this clone: Its antigen is undetermined. The junction shows a germline mismatch at one end, possibly a read error.

Whole-study findings and limits: A link between a missense DCLRE1C variant and TCR beta V- and J-gene trimming emerged from a later analysis. In an earlier analysis, in fewer than 700 donors, most V segments appeared productive either ~87% or ~30% of the time.

The chain combines TRBV7-9 with TRBJ2-3; 10 bases agree with TRBD2. Sequencing input: PBMCs. The origin of this receptor is a young woman in good health and CMV-seronegative. CDR3 loop: CSSSAGLAEQYF. Written as DNA, the CDR3 is TGTTCCAGCAGCGCAGGACTAGCGGAGCAGTATTTT.